The rows below give T cell receptor beta chains drawn from one sample of a study of graft-versus-host responses after intestinal transplantation. Libraries were prepared by immunoSEQ multiplex PCR; TCRdb keeps only in-frame clonotypes and omits some of them. The table shows 20,000 to 30,000 clones, with over 35% occurring only once. Sequenced here: alloreactive CD4+ T cells from a mixed lymphocyte reaction culture, sampled before intestinal transplant. Receptors originate from a human patient who received an intestinal transplant. Each CDR3 is given with its conserved first and last residue. The D gene is left open where the match is weak. Clone size, where shown, is once, few, many, or a class for clones that have expanded.

d_call: TRBD2
v_call: TRBV6-5
j_call: TRBJ2-1
clone_size: few
cdr3_nt: TGTGCCAGCAGTTATAGAGGACTAGCGGGGAATGAGCAGTTCTTC
cdr3_aa: CASSYRGLAGNEQFF

d_call: TRBD2
v_call: TRBV19
j_call: TRBJ2-1
clone_size: NA
cdr3_nt: TGTGCCAGTAGTATACAAGCGGGAGCATACAATGAGCAGTTCTTC
cdr3_aa: CASSIQAGAYNEQFF

d_call: TRBD1
v_call: TRBV5-1
j_call: TRBJ2-7
clone_size: NA
cdr3_nt: TGCGCCAGCAGCTGGGGACAGTACGAGCAGTACTTC
cdr3_aa: CASSWGQYEQYF

d_call: TRBD1
v_call: TRBV6-5
j_call: TRBJ1-1
clone_size: NA
cdr3_nt: TGTGCCAGCAGTCACGGACAGGGAACCGAAGCTTTCTTT
cdr3_aa: CASSHGQGTEAFF

d_call: NA
v_call: TRBV30
j_call: TRBJ1-3
clone_size: few
cdr3_nt: TGTGCCTGGAGTCTCGGGACATCCGGGAACACCATATATTTT
cdr3_aa: CAWSLGTSGNTIYF

d_call: TRBD1
v_call: TRBV6-5
j_call: TRBJ1-4
clone_size: NA
cdr3_nt: TGTGCCAGCAGTTTGGGACAGGGGGCTGGGGAAAAACTGTTTTTT
cdr3_aa: CASSLGQGAGEKLFF

d_call: TRBD2
v_call: TRBV10-1
j_call: TRBJ2-3
clone_size: NA
cdr3_nt: TGCGCCAGCAGTAAGGTAGCGGGTGCACGAGATACGCAGTATTTT
cdr3_aa: CASSKVAGARDTQYF

d_call: NA
v_call: TRBV6-1
j_call: TRBJ2-1
clone_size: NA
cdr3_nt: TGTGCCAGCAGTGAACGGGGTATATTTGAGCAGTTCTTC
cdr3_aa: CASSERGIFEQFF

d_call: NA
v_call: TRBV30
j_call: TRBJ1-4
clone_size: once
cdr3_nt: TGTGCCTGGAGTCCACCGCTCACAGCTAATGAAAAACTGTTTTTT
cdr3_aa: CAWSPPLTANEKLFF

d_call: NA
v_call: TRBV6-5
j_call: TRBJ1-5
clone_size: NA
cdr3_nt: TGTGCCAGCAGTTATCTGGGCCAGCCCCAGCATTTT
cdr3_aa: CASSYLGQPQHF

d_call: NA
v_call: TRBV2
j_call: TRBJ1-2
clone_size: NA
cdr3_nt: TGTGCCAGCAGCCGACAGTCCTATGGCTACACCTTC
cdr3_aa: CASSRQSYGYTF

d_call: TRBD2
v_call: TRBV10-3
j_call: TRBJ2-1
clone_size: NA
cdr3_nt: TGTGCCATCAGTGGAGCGGGGGGGCTCTACAATGAGCAGTTCTTC
cdr3_aa: CAISGAGGLYNEQFF

d_call: TRBD2
v_call: TRBV2
j_call: TRBJ2-7
clone_size: few
cdr3_nt: TGTGCCAGCAGTAGACTAGCGGGAGGTTGGGGCGAGCAGTACTTC
cdr3_aa: CASSRLAGGWGEQYF

d_call: TRBD2
v_call: TRBV11-1
j_call: TRBJ2-1
clone_size: NA
cdr3_nt: TGTGCCAGCAGCCCGGGACTAGCGGGGGACGCCTACAATGAGCAGTTCTTC
cdr3_aa: CASSPGLAGDAYNEQFF

d_call: TRBD1
v_call: TRBV11-3
j_call: TRBJ2-2
clone_size: NA
cdr3_nt: TGTGCCAGCAGCAAAGACAGGGCCCACGGGGAGCTGTTTTTT
cdr3_aa: CASSKDRAHGELFF

d_call: NA
v_call: TRBV7-8
j_call: TRBJ2-2
clone_size: NA
cdr3_nt: TGTGCCAGCAGCTTAGATCCCGGCGGCGCACGGGAGCTGTTTTTT
cdr3_aa: CASSLDPGGARELFF

d_call: NA
v_call: TRBV7-2
j_call: TRBJ2-7
clone_size: few
cdr3_nt: TGTGCCAGCAGCCCACTTTACGAGCAGTACTTC
cdr3_aa: CASSPLYEQYF

d_call: NA
v_call: TRBV30
j_call: TRBJ1-5
clone_size: few
cdr3_nt: TGTGCCTGGAGTGTGCGGAGGAATCAGCCCCAGCATTTT
cdr3_aa: CAWSVRRNQPQHF

d_call: NA
v_call: TRBV6-6
j_call: TRBJ1-3
clone_size: few
cdr3_nt: TGTGCCAGCAGTTACTCGAAAGGGGCAGGAAACACCATATATTTT
cdr3_aa: CASSYSKGAGNTIYF

d_call: NA
v_call: TRBV7-8
j_call: TRBJ2-7
clone_size: few
cdr3_nt: TGTGCCAGCAGCTTAGGGACAGCGGTCTACGAGCAGTACTTC
cdr3_aa: CASSLGTAVYEQYF